This T cell receptor (beta chain) derives from a study of T-cell reconstitution after alpha-beta-depleted transplantation in children. The germline V gene encodes CDR1 KGHDR and CDR2 SFDVKD. Deletions cut 4 bases from V and 9 bases from J, with 23 bases between. The CDR3 totals 16 residues. Molecular barcoding with unique molecular identifiers was used for the TCRbeta library. One entry per CDR3 protein results from TCRdb running MiXCR on the PCR reads. The table lists about 640,000 distinct CDR3 sequences, approximately 16% of them singletons. This receptor was identified in a human donor who donated a stem cell graft to a child with acute myeloid leukemia. Material: PBMCs from the stem cell graft donor, obtained from the stem cell graft. The rearrangement links TRBV24-1 to TRBJ2-5; the D gene could be TRBD1 or TRBD2 (5 bases each). CDR3 sequence (DNA): TGTGCCACCAGTGACCCCCCGGGACGAGGGATGGTGGCCCAGTACTTC. Its protein is CATSDPPGRGMVAQYF.